Below, 21 T cell receptor beta chains from the same sample are listed, as sequenced in a study of glioma-infiltrating T cells. Amplification of TCR alpha and beta CDR3 regions from RNA used iRepertoire nested multiplex PCR. From the multiplex PCR reads, TCRdb called clonotypes with MiXCR, one entry per CDR3 protein. The profile shows around 93,000 distinct CDR3 sequences, roughly 40% of them singletons. The sequenced material came from glioma tissue, nonneoplastic brain tissue, or PBMCs (not recorded which). These receptors all come from a human donor with low-grade glioma or glioblastoma, undergoing nonglioma brain surgery, or in good health (not recorded which).

This chain uses TRBV6-2 or TRBV6-3 with TRBJ2-7, with 8 positions matching TRBD1. Trimming cost V 6 bases and J 0 bases; bases outside gene matches: 7. The CDR3 is made up of 15 amino acids. Germline-derived CDR1 and CDR2 are MNHEY and SVGEGT. The CDR3 sequence is CASRAGQGNSYEQYF. CDR3 nucleotide sequence: TGTGCCAGCAGGGCAGGACAGGGTAACTCCTACGAGCAGTACTTC.

This clonotype was detected once. V usage is TRBV5-6 and J usage is TRBJ2-7; TRBD1 matches at 9 bases. In germline, CDR1 is SGHDT, CDR2 YYEEEE. V gave up 6 bases and J gave up 5 bases; unmatched junction bases: 6. The CDR3 totals 13 residues. The CDR3 region is CASTRDRADEQYF. The CDR3 nucleotides are TGTGCCAGCACCCGGGACAGGGCAGACGAGCAGTACTTC.

Remarks on this clonotype: A read error may produce the germline difference seen at one junction end. The rearrangement joins TRBV29-1 to TRBJ2-2; D remains unclear. The germline CDR1 and CDR2 sequences are SQVTM and ANQGSEA. CDR3 size: 13 residues. The CDR3 sequence is CSVVGSNTAELFF. The CDR3 region has the DNA TGCAGCGTTGTCGGCTCGAACACCGCGGAGCTGTTTTTT.

There are many counts of this clonotype. V and J are TRBV28 and TRBJ2-7; D perhaps matches TRBD2 (5 bases). Trimming shortened V by 4 bases and J by 4 bases, and 8 bases separated the two germline ends. The germline CDR1 and CDR2 sequences are MDHEN and SYDVKM. There are 12 residues in the CDR3. CDR3 sequence: CASSWGEYEQYF. The CDR3, as DNA: TGTGCCAGCAGTTGGGGAGAGTACGAGCAGTACTTC.

This clonotype has at least ten counts. The chain links TRBV19 to TRBJ2-5; D is possibly TRBD2 (6 bases). V was cut by 3 bases and J by 1 base, with 9 bases left in between. The CDR3 loop spans 14 amino acids. Germline V CDR1 and CDR2: LNHDA, SQIVND (reference sequence). CDR3 residues: CASSIDGGQETQYF. The CDR3 DNA sequence: TGTGCCAGTAGTATTGACGGGGGCCAAGAGACCCAGTACTTC.

This clonotype was recorded many times. The CDR3 reads CAAGTGKGDTQYF. CDR3 bases: TGTGCCGCGGGGACAGGCAAAGGGGATACGCAGTATTTT. The J gene is TRBJ2-3, the V gene TRBV24-1, with 8 bases aligning to TRBD1. The ends lost 12 bases at V and 6 bases at J; junction bases unmatched: 10. This CDR3 contains 13 residues. Germline CDR1 is KGHDR and CDR2 is SFDVKD.

V gene TRBV5-1 combines with J gene TRBJ2-5, with 11 bases matching TRBD1. The J segment lost 1 base and the V segment lost 4 bases, leaving 3 bases of the junction unmatched. The CDR3 has 15 amino acids. The germline gives CDR1 SGHRS, CDR2 YFSETQ. The CDR3 is CASSGTGGTQETQYF. Here the CDR3 DNA reads TGCGCCAGCAGCGGGACAGGGGGGACCCAAGAGACCCAGTACTTC.

In its sample, this clonotype ranks as medium-sized (0.01 to 0.1%). The chain joins TRBV15 to TRBJ2-1; maybe TRBD2 (5 bases). The CDR3 has 14 residues. Per the germline V gene, CDR1 is LNHNV and CDR2 is YYDKDF (reference sequence). The V end lost 3 bases, the J end lost 5 bases, and 11 bases lay between the germline ends. For the CDR3, the DNA is TGTGCCACCAGCAGGACACTAGAGAACAATGAGCAGTTCTTC. It yields the protein CATSRTLENNEQFF.

The table lists this clonotype with many counts. This chain links TRBV3-1 with TRBJ1-2; unclear D gene. Germline-derived CDR1 and CDR2 are LGHDT and YNNKEL (reference sequence). V was trimmed by 4 bases and J by 4 bases, leaving 10 bases between them. The CDR3 covers 13 residues. The DNA for the CDR3 is TGTGCCAGCAGCCGAGCAACAAGCTATGGCTACACCTTC. Encoded protein: CASSRATSYGYTF.

There are many counts of this clonotype. Being one base from a much bigger clone, this may be a read error. The missing conserved phenylalanine or tryptophan at the end of this CDR3 makes a read error likely. The chain joins TRBV20-1 to TRBJ1-1; D gene ambiguous. This CDR3 contains 12 residues. V lost 3 bases, J lost 0 bases, and 5 bases lay in between. Looked up from germline, CDR1 is DFQATT and CDR2 is SNEGSKA (reference sequence). CDR3 sequence: CSASSVNTEAFL. DNA of the CDR3: TGCAGTGCTAGTTCCGTGAACACTGAAGCTTTCCTT.

This clonotype was recorded at least ten times. V gene TRBV6-2 or TRBV6-3 combines with J gene TRBJ2-1, with 7 bases that match TRBD2. In germline, CDR1 is MNHEY, CDR2 SVGEGT. V was clipped by 1 base and J by 3 bases; unmatched bases: 6. This CDR3 spans 16 amino acids. This CDR3 is CASSYYTSAIYNEQFF. In DNA form, the CDR3 reads TGTGCCAGCAGTTACTATACTAGCGCTATCTACAATGAGCAGTTCTTC.

This clonotype was found many times. The chain employs TRBV5-1 and TRBJ2-5; D ambiguous. CDR1 is SGHRS, CDR2 YFSETQ, per germline. The CDR3 sequence is 14 residues long. V was cut by 4 bases and J by 5 bases, with 15 bases left in between. The CDR3: CASSPASGRETQYF. The CDR3 nucleotides read TGCGCCAGCAGCCCTGCGTCTGGGCGGGAGACCCAGTACTTC.

Of note for this clonotype: An end of the junction differs from the germline gene, which may be a read error. The chain joins TRBV10-3 to TRBJ1-5; no definite D call. This CDR3 is built from 13 residues. The germline V gene encodes CDR1 ENHRY and CDR2 SYGVKD. The CDR3 DNA follows: TGTGCCATCAGTTTGGGAGGGAATCAGCCACAGCATTTT. It codes for CAISLGGNQPQHF.

Note on this clonotype: A much larger clone sits a single nucleotide away, making a read error possible. CDR3 DNA sequence: TGTGCCTGCAGTTTAGCAGGGGCGGGCTATGGCTACACCTTC. Protein: CACSLAGAGYGYTF. V and J are TRBV6-5 and TRBJ2-1; TRBD1 might be the D (6 bases). Matching the DNA end better, TRBJ1-2 makes the J call doubtful. Germline V CDR1 and CDR2: MNHEY, SVGAGI. This CDR3 region has 14 residues.

This clonotype was seen ten or more times. The chain employs TRBV20-1 and TRBJ1-2; D might be TRBD1 (6 bases). CDR3 size: 12 residues. The germline V gene encodes CDR1 DFQATT and CDR2 SNEGSKA (reference sequence). Trimming removed 6 bases at V and 4 bases at J, with 12 bases between. The CDR3 here is CSAKTGSYGYTF. The DNA of the CDR3 is TGCAGTGCAAAGACAGGTAGCTATGGCTACACCTTC.

This clonotype was detected only once. The conserved phenylalanine or tryptophan is not found at the CDR3 terminus, so this likely reflects a read error. V usage is TRBV7-2 and J usage is TRBJ2-7; TRBD1 agrees at 8 bases. Germline assignment: CDR1 SGHTA and CDR2 FQGNSA. The CDR3 runs 14 residues. The CDR3 protein is CTSSSTRGPYQQYL. The CDR3 region has the DNA TGTACCAGCAGCTCCACCAGGGGGCCCTACCAGCAGTACCTC.

Comment on this clonotype: One end of the junction does not line up with germline, which may come from a read error. The chain combines TRBV6-5 with TRBJ2-7; TRBD2 aligns across 10 bases. The CDR3 has 19 amino acids. Germline-derived CDR1 and CDR2 are MNHEY and SVGAGI. The CDR3 region has the DNA TGTACCAGCAGTTACCCCATACCTAGCGGGAGTGAATTGGCATACGAGCAGTACTTC. The encoded protein is CTSSYPIPSGSELAYEQYF.

As for this clonotype: With a much larger clone just one base away, this may be a read error. The chain recombines TRBV3-1 with TRBJ2-1, with a tentative D call TRBD1 (6 bases). Germline-derived CDR1 and CDR2 are LGHDT and YNNKEL (reference sequence). The CDR3 has 15 amino acids. Here the CDR3 reads CASSQFEGDVNDQFF. CDR3 in DNA: TGTGCCAGCAGCCAGTTCGAGGGGGACGTAAATGATCAGTTCTTC.

This chain uses TRBV7-3 with TRBJ1-1; possible D gene TRBD1, 5 bases. This CDR3 spans 15 amino acids. Trimming pared 1 base from V and 1 base from J, leaving 10 bases between. From germline, CDR1 is SGHTA and CDR2 FQGTGA. The CDR3 bases are TGTGCCAGCAGCTTAAGAGGCGGGGGGAACACTGAAGCTTTCTTT. This encodes CASSLRGGGNTEAFF.

This clonotype occurred many times. The chain recombines TRBV11-2 with TRBJ1-2; no firm D call. The CDR3 totals 17 residues. Germline CDR1 and CDR2: SGHAT and FQNNGV. Trimming removed 5 bases from V and 1 base from J, with 20 bases in between. The CDR3 nucleotides are TGTGCCAGCAGCCCCATGCGGGTGGCACGACATAACTATGGCTACACCTTC. Translation gives CASSPMRVARHNYGYTF.

This clonotype was found many times. The V and J genes are TRBV10-1 and TRBJ2-7, with D tentatively TRBD1 (7 bases). The CDR3 covers 12 residues. V was clipped by 3 bases and J by 10 bases, with 13 bases between them. The germline gives CDR1 WNHNN, CDR2 SYGVQD (reference sequence). The CDR3 sequence is CASSDPQGGQYF. The CDR3 DNA is TGCGCCAGCAGTGACCCTCAGGGGGGACAGTACTTC.